A selection of T cell receptor beta chains follows, all from one sample in a study of blood T cell repertoires in COVID-19. Method: immunoSEQ multiplex PCR; TCRdb's copy keeps in-frame clones and lacks some. Here the sample spans under 250,000 clones, 70% to 90% being singletons. Sequenced input: peripheral blood. The receptors were sampled from a woman in her 70s with active or convalescent COVID-19. CDR3s include the opening cysteine and the closing phenylalanine or tryptophan. A D gene is named only where the DNA matches it firmly. A row's size may be missing; if present it is once, few, many or a size class.

D: -; size: -; J: TRBJ1-1; V: TRBV3-1/TRBV3-2; CDR3: CASSLRGNTEAFF; DNA: TGTGCCAGCAGCCTAAGGGGGAACACTGAAGCTTTCTTT
D: -; size: -; J: TRBJ1-1; V: TRBV5-1; CDR3: CASMGLAGTKNTEAFF; DNA: TGCGCAAGCATGGGACTGGCAGGGACTAAGAACACTGAAGCTTTCTTT
D: -; size: -; J: TRBJ2-5; V: TRBV7-6; CDR3: CASSLAEGSTWETQYF; DNA: TGTGCCAGCAGCTTAGCGGAGGGCAGTACGTGGGAGACCCAGTACTTC
D: -; size: -; J: TRBJ2-7; V: TRBV10-2; CDR3: CASRTGLSSYEQYF; DNA: TGCGCCAGCAGGACAGGTCTGAGCTCCTACGAGCAGTACTTC
D: -; size: once; J: TRBJ2-6; V: TRBV18; CDR3: CASFGLQTPGANVLTF; DNA: TGTGCCAGCTTCGGCCTACAGACCCCTGGGGCCAACGTCCTGACTTTC
D: -; size: -; J: TRBJ1-3; V: TRBV4-1; CDR3: CASSPAPHRSSGNTIYF; DNA: TGCGCCAGCAGCCCAGCTCCCCACAGGAGCTCTGGAAACACCATATATTTT
D: -; size: -; J: TRBJ1-1; V: TRBV4-1; CDR3: CASSQALGQFMNTEAFF; DNA: TGCGCCAGCAGCCAAGCCCTTGGGCAGTTCATGAACACTGAAGCTTTCTTT
D: TRBD2; size: -; J: TRBJ2-1; V: TRBV7-9; CDR3: CASSSGTSGDYNEQFF; DNA: TGTGCCAGCAGCTCCGGGACTAGCGGGGACTACAATGAGCAGTTCTTC
D: TRBD2; size: once; J: TRBJ2-5; V: TRBV5-1; CDR3: CASSLVLGTRDQETQYF; DNA: TGCGCCAGCAGCTTGGTCCTGGGGACTAGGGACCAAGAGACCCAGTACTTC
D: TRBD2; size: few; J: TRBJ2-7; V: TRBV5-1; CDR3: CASSPRLAGGREQYF; DNA: TGCGCCAGCAGCCCTCGACTAGCGGGGGGTAGGGAGCAGTACTTC
D: -; size: once; J: TRBJ1-5; V: TRBV18; CDR3: CASSRDIYSNQPQHF; DNA: TGTGCCAGCTCCCGGGACATCTATAGCAATCAGCCCCAGCATTTT
D: -; size: -; J: TRBJ1-4; V: TRBV7-9; CDR3: CASSPGDPTNEKLFF; DNA: TGTGCCAGCAGCCCGGGGGACCCAACTAATGAAAAACTGTTTTTT
D: -; size: -; J: TRBJ2-2; V: TRBV10-1; CDR3: CASSESQGRRRNTGELFF; DNA: TGCGCCAGCAGTGAGTCCCAGGGCAGGCGAAGGAACACCGGGGAGCTGTTTTTT
D: TRBD1; size: -; J: TRBJ1-5; V: TRBV2; CDR3: CASSLTGGQPQHF; DNA: TGTGCCAGCAGTTTGACAGGGGGTCAGCCCCAGCATTTT
D: -; size: -; J: TRBJ1-3; V: TRBV4-2; CDR3: CASSVGDGNTIYF; DNA: TGTGCCAGCAGTGTAGGGGATGGAAACACCATATATTTT
D: TRBD2; size: -; J: TRBJ2-3; V: TRBV3-1/TRBV3-2; CDR3: CASSRLAGHQDTQYF; DNA: TGTGCCAGCAGCAGACTAGCGGGACATCAAGATACGCAGTATTTT
D: -; size: -; J: TRBJ2-6; V: TRBV28; CDR3: CASSGSGANVLTF; DNA: TGTGCCAGCAGCGGGTCTGGGGCCAACGTCCTGACTTTC
D: -; size: -; J: TRBJ1-3; V: TRBV18; CDR3: CASSPFERAGAGNTIYF; DNA: TGTGCCAGCTCACCATTTGAGAGGGCCGGGGCTGGAAACACCATATATTTT
D: -; size: -; J: TRBJ2-7; V: TRBV7-6; CDR3: CASSAERGPYEQYF; DNA: TGTGCCAGCAGCGCAGAAAGGGGCCCCTACGAGCAGTACTTC
D: TRBD1; size: -; J: TRBJ2-5; V: TRBV29-1; CDR3: CSVNRGSTRETQYF; DNA: TGCAGCGTAAACAGGGGCTCGACGCGAGAGACCCAGTACTTC
D: TRBD1; size: -; J: TRBJ1-1; V: TRBV7-2; CDR3: CASSTQGDTEAFF; DNA: TGTGCCAGCAGCACACAGGGGGACACTGAAGCTTTCTTT
D: TRBD1; size: -; J: TRBJ1-2; V: TRBV3-1/TRBV3-2; CDR3: CASSPPGQGAAGYTF; DNA: TGTGCCAGCAGCCCCCCGGGACAGGGGGCGGCTGGCTACACCTTC
D: TRBD1; size: once; J: TRBJ1-1; V: TRBV10-3; CDR3: CAISGVQGLNTEAFF; DNA: TGTGCCATCAGTGGGGTACAGGGGCTCAACACTGAAGCTTTCTTT
D: TRBD1; size: -; J: TRBJ1-2; V: TRBV11-2; CDR3: CASSFGQGAPGYGYTF; DNA: TGTGCCAGCAGCTTTGGACAGGGGGCGCCAGGCTATGGCTACACCTTC
D: TRBD2; size: -; J: TRBJ2-1; V: TRBV5-1; CDR3: CASSLDPAGYEQFF; DNA: TGCGCCAGCAGCTTGGACCCAGCGGGATATGAGCAGTTCTTC
D: TRBD1; size: few; J: TRBJ1-5; V: TRBV19; CDR3: CASSYGQAGNQPQHF; DNA: TGTGCCAGTAGCTACGGACAGGCTGGCAATCAGCCCCAGCATTTT
D: TRBD2; size: once; J: TRBJ2-7; V: TRBV6-2/TRBV6-3; CDR3: CASSSGREVNEQYF; DNA: TGTGCCAGCAGTTCGGGGAGGGAGGTCAACGAGCAGTACTTC
D: -; size: -; J: TRBJ2-1; V: TRBV11-3; CDR3: CASSLSDLEEFF; DNA: TGTGCCAGCAGCTTAAGCGACTTGGAGGAGTTCTTC
D: TRBD1; size: -; J: TRBJ1-4; V: TRBV5-1; CDR3: CASSSTGGVTQKLFF; DNA: TGCGCCAGCAGTTCCACAGGGGGAGTAACGCAAAAACTGTTTTTT
D: TRBD1; size: -; J: TRBJ2-7; V: TRBV2; CDR3: CASTTGALSSYEQYF; DNA: TGTGCCAGTACGACAGGGGCCTTAAGCTCCTACGAGCAGTACTTC
D: -; size: -; J: TRBJ1-2; V: TRBV2; CDR3: CASSRPGNYGYTF; DNA: TGTGCCAGCAGCCGTCCAGGGAACTATGGCTACACCTTC
D: -; size: few; J: TRBJ1-5; V: TRBV2; CDR3: CATRRDSNQPQHF; DNA: TGTGCCACCAGGCGGGACAGCAATCAGCCCCAGCATTTT
D: -; size: -; J: TRBJ1-1; V: TRBV27; CDR3: CASRRQDRDTEAFF; DNA: TGTGCCAGCAGGCGACAGGACCGCGACACTGAAGCTTTCTTT
D: TRBD1; size: -; J: TRBJ2-7; V: TRBV29-1; CDR3: CSVSTGGSGEEQYF; DNA: TGCAGCGTCTCGACAGGGGGCTCCGGGGAGGAGCAGTACTTC
D: -; size: -; J: TRBJ1-3; V: TRBV2; CDR3: CASTTDSGNTIYF; DNA: TGTGCCAGCACTACGGACAGTGGAAACACCATATATTTT
D: TRBD1; size: -; J: TRBJ1-3; V: TRBV10-3; CDR3: CATAGTGSGNTIYF; DNA: TGTGCCACCGCTGGGACAGGGTCCGGAAACACCATATATTTT
D: -; size: -; J: TRBJ2-1; V: TRBV11-2; CDR3: CASSSSAVSQFF; DNA: TGTGCCAGCAGCTCCAGCGCGGTGAGTCAGTTCTTC
D: TRBD2; size: -; J: TRBJ2-1; V: TRBV3-1/TRBV3-2; CDR3: CASSLAGGHRNEQFF; DNA: TGTGCCAGCAGCCTAGCGGGGGGGCACCGGAATGAGCAGTTCTTC
D: TRBD2; size: -; J: TRBJ2-1; V: TRBV2; CDR3: CASTPGLAALGQFF; DNA: TGTGCCAGCACGCCGGGACTAGCAGCTCTGGGGCAGTTCTTC
D: -; size: -; J: TRBJ1-5; V: TRBV5-1; CDR3: CASSSTGGADQPQHF; DNA: TGCGCCAGCAGCTCGACCGGGGGGGCAGATCAGCCCCAGCATTTT
D: -; size: -; J: TRBJ1-4; V: TRBV6-2/TRBV6-3; CDR3: CASSSPTGGEKLFF; DNA: TGTGCCAGCAGTTCCCCGACAGGAGGTGAAAAACTGTTTTTT
D: TRBD1; size: -; J: TRBJ2-2; V: TRBV2; CDR3: CASSPQTGTGELFF; DNA: TGTGCCAGCAGCCCTCAGACAGGGACCGGGGAGCTGTTTTTT
D: TRBD2; size: -; J: TRBJ2-1; V: TRBV19; CDR3: CASSRLAGAPYNEQFF; DNA: TGTGCCAGTAGCAGACTAGCGGGAGCCCCCTACAATGAGCAGTTCTTC
D: TRBD1; size: once; J: TRBJ1-5; V: TRBV28; CDR3: CASSSFGTGPGQPQHF; DNA: TGTGCCAGCAGTTCGTTTGGGACAGGGCCGGGACAGCCCCAGCATTTT
D: TRBD1; size: once; J: TRBJ1-3; V: TRBV5-4; CDR3: CASGRQGNSGNTIYF; DNA: TGTGCCAGCGGGCGACAGGGGAACTCTGGAAACACCATATATTTT
D: TRBD2; size: -; J: TRBJ2-5; V: TRBV27; CDR3: CASRPRLAGQETQYF; DNA: TGTGCCAGCAGGCCCCGACTAGCGGGGCAAGAGACCCAGTACTTC
D: -; size: -; J: TRBJ2-5; V: TRBV5-1; CDR3: CASSLDRSGETQYF; DNA: TGCGCCAGCAGCTTGGATAGAAGCGGGGAGACCCAGTACTTC
D: TRBD2; size: -; J: TRBJ2-7; V: TRBV28; CDR3: CASRLLAGEGQYF; DNA: TGTGCCAGCAGGTTACTAGCGGGAGAGGGGCAGTACTTC
D: -; size: few; J: TRBJ2-3; V: TRBV4-1; CDR3: CASSSPGIGGSTDTQYF; DNA: TGCGCCAGCAGCTCTCCCGGGATTGGCGGGAGCACAGATACGCAGTATTTT
D: -; size: -; J: TRBJ1-5; V: TRBV28; CDR3: CASRVGSTGQPQHF; DNA: TGTGCCAGCAGGGTAGGGTCAACGGGGCAGCCCCAGCATTTT
D: TRBD1; size: -; J: TRBJ2-7; V: TRBV6-1; CDR3: CASSDGGTGAVGQYF; DNA: TGTGCCAGCAGTGATGGAGGGACAGGTGCGGTAGGGCAGTACTTC
D: TRBD1; size: -; J: TRBJ1-4; V: TRBV27; CDR3: CASSPGQAYGEKLFF; DNA: TGTGCCAGCAGTCCAGGACAGGCCTACGGGGAAAAACTGTTTTTT
D: -; size: many; J: TRBJ1-6; V: TRBV6-2/TRBV6-3; CDR3: CASSFIQGHTSSYNSPLHF; DNA: TGTGCCAGCAGTTTTATACAGGGACATACCAGCTCCTATAATTCACCCCTCCACTTT
D: -; size: -; J: TRBJ1-4; V: TRBV5-4; CDR3: CASSSGGGAFEKLFF; DNA: TGTGCCAGCAGCTCGGGCGGGGGGGCCTTTGAAAAACTGTTTTTT
D: -; size: -; J: TRBJ2-1; V: TRBV3-1/TRBV3-2; CDR3: CASSQESGEKFF; DNA: TGTGCCAGCAGCCAAGAGTCAGGGGAGAAGTTCTTC
D: -; size: -; J: TRBJ1-1; V: TRBV6-6; CDR3: CASSYSSGSDTEAFF; DNA: TGTGCCAGCAGTTACTCTTCCGGTTCGGACACTGAAGCTTTCTTT